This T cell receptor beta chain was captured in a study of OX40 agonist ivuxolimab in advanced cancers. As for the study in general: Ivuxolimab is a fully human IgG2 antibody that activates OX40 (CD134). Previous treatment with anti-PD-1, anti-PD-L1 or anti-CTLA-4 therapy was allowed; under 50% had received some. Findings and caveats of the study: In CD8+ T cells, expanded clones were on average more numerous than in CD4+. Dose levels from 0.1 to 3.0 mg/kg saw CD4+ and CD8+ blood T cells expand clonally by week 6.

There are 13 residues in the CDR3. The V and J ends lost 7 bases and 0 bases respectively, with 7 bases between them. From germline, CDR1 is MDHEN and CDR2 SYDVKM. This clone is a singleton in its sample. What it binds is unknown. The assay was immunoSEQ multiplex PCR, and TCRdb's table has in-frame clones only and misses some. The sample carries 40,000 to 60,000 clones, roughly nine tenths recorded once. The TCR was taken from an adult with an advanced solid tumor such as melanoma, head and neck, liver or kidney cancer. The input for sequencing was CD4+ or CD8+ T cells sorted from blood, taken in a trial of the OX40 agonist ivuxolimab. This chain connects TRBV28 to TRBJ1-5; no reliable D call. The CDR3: CASTLDSNQPQHF. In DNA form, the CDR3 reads TGTGCCAGCACCTTAGATAGCAATCAGCCCCAGCATTTT.